Listed here are 21 T cell receptor beta chains from one sample, sequenced in a study of persistence of HIV-infected CD4 T cells. This was the immunoSEQ version 4 assay in survey mode. Clones were sequenced by immunoSEQ multiplex PCR, and TCRdb holds only the in-frame ones, with some missing. The sample lists more than 35,000 clones; 80% to 90% were seen once. Anti-CD3/anti-CD28 beads served as a nonspecific positive control stimulus. Sorting of responding CD4+ T cells relied on upregulated CD40 ligand together with CD69. No cognate antigen is known for these TCRs. The source material was CD4+ T cells sorted from PBMCs after roughly 19-hour stimulation, sampled from a patient who received antiretroviral therapy. All receptors come from an adult man with HIV who was CMV-seropositive.

This chain joins TRBV7-2 and TRBJ2-7; D might be TRBD2 (7 bases). V was trimmed by 7 bases and J by 2 bases, leaving 18 bases between them. The CDR3 extends over 15 amino acids. In germline, CDR1 is SGHTA, CDR2 FQGNSA. The CDR3 nucleotides are TGTGCCAGCACCCCTCCCGGGGGGCGAACCTACGAGCAGTACTTC. Translating gives CASTPPGGRTYEQYF.

The chain employs TRBV15 and TRBJ1-6, with 7 bases identical to TRBD1. V was clipped by 3 bases and J by 7 bases; unmatched bases: 9. This CDR3 has 16 residues. Germline values: CDR1 LNHNV, CDR2 YYDKDF (reference sequence). The CDR3 nucleotides read TGTGCCACCAGCAGTACTCCGGGACAGAAAAATTCACCCCTCCACTTT. Translating it yields CATSSTPGQKNSPLHF.

V and J are TRBV29-1 and TRBJ1-1; TRBD1 matches 8 bases. This CDR3 is built from 15 residues. Germline values: CDR1 SQVTM, CDR2 ANQGSEA. V was pared by 6 bases and J by 4 bases, with 13 bases of the junction left unmatched. Written as DNA, the CDR3 is TGCAGCGTGCGGGGGACAGGTGGGGGGAGCACTGAAGCTTTCTTT. The encoded protein is CSVRGTGGGSTEAFF. Looking up the rest from reference TRBV29-1 and TRBJ1-1 gives the full variable domain: SAVISQKPSRDICQRGTSLTIQCQVDSQVTMMFWYRQQPGQSLTLIATANQGSEATYESGFVIDKFPISRPNLTFSTLTVSNMSPEDSSIYLCSVRGTGGGSTEAFFGQGTRLTVV.

V and J are TRBV4-3 and TRBJ1-4, with D maybe TRBD1 (5 bases). This CDR3 has 15 residues. The germline CDR1 and CDR2 sequences are LGHNA and YSLEER. V gave up 0 bases and J gave up 3 bases, with 8 bases separating them. The CDR3 region has the DNA TGCGCCAGCAGCCAAGAAGGACAATCTAATGAAAAACTGTTTTTT. Translating it yields CASSQEGQSNEKLFF.

The CDR3 region has the DNA TGCGCCAGCAGCCAATCGAGGCATCGAGCGGGGGCAGGATCTAACTATGGCTACACCTTC. It codes for CASSQSRHRAGAGSNYGYTF. This rearrangement joins TRBV4-3 to TRBJ1-2, with TRBD1 as a possible D gene (6 bases). Germline CDR1 LGHNA, CDR2 YSLEER. The V end was cut by 2 bases, the J end by 0 bases, with 25 bases between. The CDR3 has 20 residues.

This clone appeared a few times. J is TRBJ1-6 and V is TRBV27, with D hard to call. Looked up from germline, CDR1 is MNHEY and CDR2 is SMNVEV (reference sequence). V lost 5 bases and J 7 bases, leaving 15 bases between the germline ends. The CDR3 has 15 amino acids. CDR3 coding DNA: TGTGCCAGCAGTCCCGGACGGGGTCACAATTCACCCCTCCACTTT. This encodes CASSPGRGHNSPLHF.

This sequence joins TRBV4-3 and TRBJ2-3; 9 bases line up with TRBD1. The CDR3 length is 15 residues. The V gene's germline CDR1 is LGHNA and CDR2 YSLEER. V gave up 2 bases and J gave up 1 base; unmatched junction bases: 1. The CDR3 loop reads CASSQRTGGTDTQYF. CDR3 nucleotide sequence: TGCGCCAGCAGCCAACGGACAGGGGGCACAGATACGCAGTATTTT.

This sequence joins TRBV18 and TRBJ1-1, with D hard to call. Germline CDR1 is KGHSH and CDR2 is LQKENI. V was trimmed by 1 base and J by 5 bases, leaving 11 bases between them. The CDR3 is made up of 14 amino acids. The CDR3 coding sequence is TGTGCCAGCTCACCACGAGACCGTATTACTGAAGCTTTCTTT. It yields the protein CASSPRDRITEAFF.

The chain joins TRBV4-3 to TRBJ2-4; possible D gene TRBD1, 5 bases. CDR1 and CDR2 (germline): LGHNA, YSLEER. The CDR3 is made up of 17 amino acids. V gave up 3 bases and J gave up 0 bases, with 15 bases separating them. The CDR3 spells CASSQTARRLAKNIQYF. CDR3 DNA sequence: TGCGCCAGCAGCCAGACAGCACGGCGATTAGCCAAAAACATTCAGTACTTC.

This chain links TRBV7-6 with TRBJ2-5, with 7 bases aligning to TRBD1. The junction had 14 bases not matched to a gene; V was cut back by 5 bases and J by 5 bases. This CDR3 contains 16 residues. CDR1 and CDR2 from the germline V gene are SGHVS and FNYEAQ. CDR3 loop: CASSPSTHRGGETQYF. CDR3 DNA: TGTGCCAGCAGCCCGAGTACTCACAGGGGTGGCGAGACCCAGTACTTC.

The J gene is TRBJ1-2, the V gene TRBV6-5, with D possibly TRBD1 on 5 matching bases. The V gene's germline CDR1 is MNHEY and CDR2 SVGAGI. This CDR3 region has 13 residues. V lost 6 bases and J lost 7, with 15 bases in between. CDR3: CASRRSQGFGYTF. DNA for the CDR3: TGTGCCAGCAGAAGAAGTCAGGGATTTGGCTACACCTTC.

The sample holds a few counts of this clone. This chain links TRBV19 with TRBJ1-5, with no clear D. Trimming left V 5 bases short and J 0 bases short, with 11 bases between. CDR3 size: 15 residues. CDR1 and CDR2 from the germline V gene are LNHDA and SQIVND (reference sequence). As DNA, the CDR3 is TGTGCCAGTAGTCCGCAGAGGATTAGCAATCAGCCCCAGCATTTT. This codes for CASSPQRISNQPQHF. Full variable domain (rest looked up from reference TRBV19 and TRBJ1-5): DGGITQSPKYLFRKEGQNVTLSCEQNLNHDAMYWYRQDPGQGLRLIYYSQIVNDFQKGDIAEGYSVSREKKESFPLTVTSAQKNPTAFYLCASSPQRISNQPQHFGDGTRLSIL.

This clone was recorded only once. This chain connects TRBV4-3 to TRBJ1-6; D gene ambiguous. CDR3 length: 13 residues. Trimming removed 1 base from V and 8 bases from J, with 6 bases in between. Germline V gene data show CDR1 as LGHNA and CDR2 as YSLEER. CDR3 sequence: CASSQVRDSPLHF. CDR3 DNA sequence: TGCGCCAGCAGCCAAGTTCGAGATTCACCCCTCCACTTT.

V gene TRBV28 combines with J gene TRBJ2-3, with unresolved D. The CDR3 sequence is 15 residues long. The germline V and J ends were trimmed by 4 bases and 6 bases, with 17 bases remaining between them. Germline CDR1 MDHEN, CDR2 SYDVKM. CDR3 DNA: TGTGCCAGCAGTTCCCCCTCGCCAGCTGGGGATACGCAGTATTTT. It yields the protein CASSSPSPAGDTQYF.

The chain uses TRBV10-3 and TRBJ2-4; D gene unclear. The CDR3 totals 14 residues. V shed 3 bases and J shed 0 bases, with 6 bases lying between them. CDR1 ENHRY and CDR2 SYGVKD come from the germline V gene. The CDR3 loop is CAISEGLAKNIQYF. In nucleotides, the CDR3 is TGTGCCATCAGTGAAGGATTAGCCAAAAACATTCAGTACTTC.

The chain's CDR3 is CASSRTSGGADEQYF. The CDR3 DNA is TGCGCCAGCAGCCGCACTAGCGGGGGGGCGGATGAGCAGTACTTC. V and J are TRBV5-1 and TRBJ2-7, with 13 positions matching TRBD2. The J segment lost 7 bases and the V segment lost 4 bases, leaving 8 bases of the junction unmatched. The CDR3 extends over 15 amino acids. Per germline, CDR1 SGHRS and CDR2 YFSETQ.

This clone appeared a single time. The junction and the germline gene differ at one end; a read error may be behind it. The chain joins TRBV6-2 or TRBV6-3 to TRBJ1-1; 7 bases are shared with TRBD1. CDR1 is MNHEY, CDR2 SVGEGT, per germline. This CDR3 is 12 amino acids long. DNA of the CDR3: TGTGCCAGCAGTTTTAGAAGACAGGGTGAAGTCTTT. Protein sequence: CASSFRRQGEVF.

This chain connects TRBV5-1 to TRBJ2-7; 14 bases map to TRBD2. Losses at the gene ends were 4 bases for V and 9 bases for J; bases not matched to a gene: 9. The CDR3 is made up of 15 amino acids. Germline V gives CDR1 SGHRS, CDR2 YFSETQ. The CDR3 loop reads CASSLGLAGGGVQYF. The DNA of the CDR3 is TGCGCCAGCAGCCTCGGACTAGCGGGAGGCGGGGTGCAGTACTTC.

The CDR3 DNA follows: TGTGCCATCAGCTCGGCCGGGACAGATTACTATTCACCCCTCCACTTT. Translation: CAISSAGTDYYSPLHF. This chain uses TRBV10-3 with TRBJ1-6, with 7 bases aligning to TRBD1. V lost 6 bases to trimming and J lost 8 bases; unmatched junction nucleotides: 13. The CDR3 is 16 amino acids. The germline V gene has CDR1 ENHRY and CDR2 SYGVKD.

The chain uses TRBV9 and TRBJ1-4; D is uncertain. Trimming stripped 1 base from V and 8 bases from J, with 12 bases between. CDR3 length: 14 amino acids. The V gene's germline CDR1 is SGDLS and CDR2 YYNGEE. The CDR3, as DNA: TGTGCCAGCAGCGTACCTGGAAAGAGGGAAAAACTGTTTTTT. The encoded protein is CASSVPGKREKLFF. Complete variable domain (other parts from reference TRBV9 and TRBJ1-4): DSGVTQTPKHLITATGQRVTLRCSPRSGDLSVYWYQQSLDQGLQFLIQYYNGEERAKGNILERFSAQQFPDLHSELNLSSLELGDSALYFCASSVPGKREKLFFGSGTQLSVL.

V gene TRBV10-3 combines with J gene TRBJ2-7; D gene uncertain. Germline CDR1 ENHRY, CDR2 SYGVKD. Trimming shortened V by 3 bases and J by 3 bases, and 3 bases separated the two germline ends. This CDR3 spans 11 amino acids. The DNA for the CDR3 is TGTGCCATCAGTGAAAACTACGAGCAGTACTTC. Amino acids: CAISENYEQYF.